Shown below are 14 T cell receptor beta chains from a single sample sequenced in a study of T cells in Graves' hyperthyroidism and ophthalmopathy. Template material for amplifying TCR beta CDR3 regions consisted of RNA transcripts. HTBI primers drove first-round RT-PCR of the TCR CDR3. TCRdb independently ran MiXCR on the multiplex PCR reads; one entry per CDR3 protein. The sample holds 690,000 or so distinct CDR3 sequences, 18% seen once. The sample consisted of blood. The receptors were gathered from a woman in her forties or fifties with Graves' hyperthyroidism that later progressed to Graves' ophthalmopathy.

This clonotype was observed at least ten times. The chain recombines TRBV2 with TRBJ2-1; no clear D. The germline V gene has CDR1 SNHLY and CDR2 FYNNEI. The CDR3 sequence is 14 residues long. Trimming shortened V by 3 bases and J by 0 bases, and 6 bases separated the two germline ends. The CDR3 region is CASSDRRSYNEQFF. The CDR3 coding sequence is TGTGCCAGCAGTGACAGACGCTCCTACAATGAGCAGTTCTTC.

The rearrangement joins TRBV14 to TRBJ1-2; D not resolved. CDR1 is SGHDN and CDR2 is FVKESK in the germline V gene. Deletions cut 2 bases from V and 3 bases from J, with 10 bases between. CDR3 length: 14 amino acids. CDR3 loop: CASSQSGGYYGYTF. The CDR3 DNA follows: TGTGCCAGCAGCCAAAGTGGAGGATACTATGGCTACACCTTC.

In its sample, this clonotype was seen many times. The genes are TRBV5-8 and TRBJ1-5, with 8 bases identical to TRBD1. The CDR3 totals 17 residues. Looked up from germline, CDR1 is SGHTS and CDR2 is YDEGEE. The trim removed 4 bases at V and 5 bases at J, leaving 14 bases unmatched. The CDR3 DNA is TGTGCCAGCAGCGCAGGACAGGGAATAGGGGGGCATCAGCCCCAGCATTTT. Its protein product is CASSAGQGIGGHQPQHF.

The chain uses TRBV4-2 and TRBJ1-5; perhaps TRBD1 as D (5 bases). The germline V gene encodes CDR1 LGHNA and CDR2 YNFKEQ. The CDR3 length is 13 residues. The V and J ends lost 5 bases and 4 bases respectively, with 9 bases between them. CDR3 in amino acids: CASSKAGNQPQHF. In nucleotides, the CDR3 is TGTGCCAGCAGCAAGGCAGGGAATCAGCCCCAGCATTTT.

This clonotype appeared once. V usage is TRBV10-3 and J usage is TRBJ1-3; TRBD1 matches 7 bases. CDR1 ENHRY and CDR2 SYGVKD come from the germline V gene. The CDR3 spans 13 residues. CDR3 residues: CAATGLGGNTIYF. CDR3 bases: TGTGCAGCGACAGGGCTCGGTGGAAACACCATATATTTT.

The rearrangement joins TRBV29-1 to TRBJ1-2; weak D call: TRBD1 (6 bases). Trimming took off 1 base at V and 4 bases at J, with 13 bases between the two ends. The CDR3 runs 14 residues. Germline values: CDR1 SQVTM, CDR2 ANQGSEA. CDR3 nucleotide sequence: TGCAGCGTTGAAGTCCCAGGGGAAGGCTATGGCTACACCTTC. It encodes CSVEVPGEGYGYTF.

This sequence joins TRBV2 and TRBJ1-1; D gene unclear. V was shortened by 3 bases and J by 5 bases, with 19 bases between the two germline ends. CDR3 length equals 16 residues. In germline, CDR1 is SNHLY, CDR2 FYNNEI. CDR3 DNA: TGTGCCAGCAGTGAGCTCGACGCTCGGAGGGAGACTGAAGCTTTCTTT. It codes for CASSELDARRETEAFF.

As for this clonotype: Given the absence of the conserved phenylalanine or tryptophan at the CDR3 end, a read error is likely. The genes are TRBV27 and TRBJ2-1; weak D call: TRBD1 (5 bases). The germline CDR1 and CDR2 sequences are MNHEY and SMNVEV (reference sequence). The CDR3 contains 14 residues. The germline V and J ends were trimmed by 3 bases and 2 bases, with 8 bases remaining between them. This CDR3 is CASSLQGTYNEQFS. The CDR3 DNA is TGTGCCAGCAGTTTGCAGGGAACCTACAATGAGCAGTTCTCC.

This clonotype has a handful of counts. The chain couples TRBV20-1 to TRBJ1-1; 7 bases fit TRBD1. In germline, CDR1 is DFQATT, CDR2 SNEGSKA (reference sequence). With 1 base clipped from V and 3 bases from J, the junction kept 11 bases outside the gene matches. The CDR3 runs 16 residues. CDR3 in DNA: TGCAGTGCTAGAGCCGCCTTGAGGACAGGACACACTGAAGCTTTCTTT. The encoded protein is CSARAALRTGHTEAFF.

This clonotype was counted many times. The V call is TRBV12-3 or TRBV12-4, the J call TRBJ1-1, with 7 positions matching TRBD1. The CDR3 is made up of 13 amino acids. The V and J ends lost 5 bases and 3 bases, in that order; junction bases with no gene match: 3. The CDR3 reads CASSPGQDTEAFF. CDR3 DNA sequence: TGTGCCAGCAGTCCCGGACAGGACACTGAAGCTTTCTTT.

The chain uses TRBV3-1 and TRBJ2-7; 7 bases match TRBD1. CDR1 and CDR2 from the germline V gene are LGHDT and YNNKEL (reference sequence). CDR3 length: 15 residues. Trimming at V came to 3 bases and at J to 5 bases, leaving 10 bases not matched to a gene. DNA for the CDR3: TGTGCCAGCAGCCATGTCGGACAGGTTCCCCACGAGCAGTACTTC. As protein: CASSHVGQVPHEQYF.

This clonotype was seen a few times. This rearrangement joins TRBV6-4 to TRBJ2-2; possible D gene TRBD1, 5 bases. Germline V gene data show CDR1 as MRHNA and CDR2 as SNTAGT. V was trimmed by 4 bases and J by 4 bases, leaving 13 bases between them. The CDR3 extends over 15 amino acids. CDR3 protein: CASSVTGSSTGELFF. Written as DNA, the CDR3 is TGTGCCAGCAGTGTAACAGGATCGAGCACCGGGGAGCTGTTTTTT.

This clonotype was observed many times. V is TRBV20-1 and J is TRBJ1-2; the D is unclear. CDR1 is DFQATT, CDR2 SNEGSKA, per germline (reference sequence). There are 13 residues in the CDR3. Trimming shortened V by 7 bases and J by 1 base, and 13 bases separated the two germline ends. CDR3 sequence: CSVRDGDNYGYTF. The CDR3 region has the DNA TGCAGTGTTAGGGATGGGGATAACTATGGCTACACCTTC.

This clonotype was seen ten or more times. The rearrangement joins TRBV5-6 to TRBJ1-5; possibly TRBD1 for D (6 bases). The V gene's germline CDR1 is SGHDT and CDR2 YYEEEE. Trimming cost V 4 bases and J 7 bases, with 18 bases left between them. The CDR3 spans 15 residues. CDR3 residues: CASSAQGGGGQPQHF. The CDR3 DNA sequence: TGTGCCAGCAGCGCACAGGGAGGGGGAGGACAGCCCCAGCATTTT. The entire variable domain, with the rest obtained from reference TRBV5-6 and TRBJ1-5, is as follows: DAGVTQSPTHLIKTRGQQVTLRCSPKSGHDTVSWYQQALGQGPQFIFQYYEEEERQRGNFPDRFSGHQFPNYSSELNVNALLLGDSALYLCASSAQGGGGQPQHFGDGTRLSIL.